This T cell receptor beta chain was obtained from a study of shared clonotypes between healthy human individuals. Study findings and constraints: It was observed that 5% to 6.5% of naive CD4 clonotypes were shared across several donors. Genetic and exposure-history diversity was limited by the small donor number.

The V segment lost 5 bases and the J segment 5 bases; nucleotides outside the gene matches: 5. This CDR3 is built from 13 residues. Germline V gene sequence: CDR1 SGHNT, CDR2 YYREEE (reference sequence). As to this clone: Its target is unknown.

The table came from immunoSEQ multiplex PCR; TCRdb's copy has only in-frame clones and leaves some out. The table includes approximately 2.5 million clones, roughly 93% detected once. The rearrangement links TRBV5-4 to TRBJ2-5; TRBD2 aligns across 8 bases. This clonotype was sampled from a man younger than 35 in good health. Some clones in this sample may be carry-over from other donors' samples. Sequencing was done on a sample of naive CD4+ T cells from PBMCs. Subset of the sample: CD45RA+ positively selected. CDR3: CASSEAGAETQYF. The DNA for the CDR3 is TGTGCCAGCAGTGAAGCGGGGGCGGAGACCCAGTACTTC.